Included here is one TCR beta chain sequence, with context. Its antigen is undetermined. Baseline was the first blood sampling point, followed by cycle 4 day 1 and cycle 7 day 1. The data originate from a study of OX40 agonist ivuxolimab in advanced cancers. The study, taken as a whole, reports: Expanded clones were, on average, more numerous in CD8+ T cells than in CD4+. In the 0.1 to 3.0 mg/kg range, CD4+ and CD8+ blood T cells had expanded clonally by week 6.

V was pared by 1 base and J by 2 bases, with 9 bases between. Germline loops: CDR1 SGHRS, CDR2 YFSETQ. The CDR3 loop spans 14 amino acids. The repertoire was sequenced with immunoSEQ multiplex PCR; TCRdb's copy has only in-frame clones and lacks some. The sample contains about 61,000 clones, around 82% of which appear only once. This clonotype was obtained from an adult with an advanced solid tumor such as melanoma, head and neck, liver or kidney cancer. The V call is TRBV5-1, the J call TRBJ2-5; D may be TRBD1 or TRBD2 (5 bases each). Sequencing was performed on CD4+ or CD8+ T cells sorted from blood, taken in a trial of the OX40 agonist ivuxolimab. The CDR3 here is CASSLSWGQETQYF. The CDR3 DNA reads TGCGCCAGCAGCTTGAGTTGGGGGCAAGAGACCCAGTACTTC.